Described below is a single T cell receptor beta chain sequence and its context. From CD4+ cells came CD45RA+ naive and CD45RA-negative memory subsets. Germline lookup yields CDR1 SGHDT and CDR2 YYEEEE. Trimming removed 0 bases at V and 4 bases at J, with 16 bases between. The CDR3 is made up of 16 amino acids. TCRdb's table, derived via immunoSEQ multiplex PCR, lists solely in-frame clones and lacks some. The sample lists over 1.5 million clones, 95% to 99% occurring once. These data originate in a study of shared clonotypes between healthy human individuals. The V gene is TRBV5-6, the J gene TRBJ2-5; the D gene is possibly TRBD2 (6 bases). The sequenced material came from naive CD4+ T cells sorted from blood. Regarding subset: CD45RA+ positively selected. The clonotype was recovered from a man younger than 40 in good health. The CDR3, as DNA: TGTGCCAGCAGCTTGGCGGGACTCAGGCCCCGAGAGACCCAGTACTTC. Its protein is CASSLAGLRPRETQYF.